This T cell receptor beta chain was identified in a study of T cells after yellow fever vaccination. Study findings and constraints: The secondary response was weaker, and its peak arrived faster, on day 5 versus 15. A small share of clonotypes appeared in both CD4 and CD8 compartments.

This clonotype was detected a few times. Antigen: not known. TCRdb fed the 5' RACE reads into MiXCR, producing one record per CDR3 protein. The sample holds hundreds of thousands of distinct CDR3 sequences; roughly an eighth are singletons and the top ten take 15%. The germline gives CDR1 SGHDN, CDR2 FVKESK. The V gene end was trimmed by 3 bases and the J gene end by 4 bases; junction bases not matched to a gene: 6. This CDR3 region has 16 residues. Specimen: PBMCs, collected on the day of the yellow fever booster vaccination. This clonotype was obtained from a man younger than 45 who received the YFV17D yellow fever vaccine. The chain links TRBV14 to TRBJ2-7, with TRBD2 matching over 13 bases. Here the CDR3 DNA reads TGTGCCAGCAGCCATGGACTAGCGGGAGTTTCGTACGAGCAGTACTTC. This encodes CASSHGLAGVSYEQYF.